The 31 T cell receptor beta chains below all came from one sample that was sequenced in a study of T cell repertoires in cytomegalovirus infection. TCRdb reprocessed the reads with MiXCR, giving one entry per CDR3 protein. The profile shows roughly 720,000 distinct CDR3 sequences, 35% of them singletons. Input material: PBMCs. These receptors all come from a human donor in good health (CMV status not recorded). Some clones in this sample may be carry-over from other donors' samples.

The rearrangement links TRBV20-1 to TRBJ2-2; no reliable D call. CDR1 is DFQATT, CDR2 SNEGSKA, per germline (reference sequence). The CDR3 runs to 12 residues. The V end lost 6 bases, the J end lost 1 base, and 6 bases lay between the germline ends. The CDR3: CSARKNTGELFF. In nucleotides, the CDR3 is TGCAGTGCCAGAAAGAACACCGGGGAGCTGTTTTTT.

In the case of this clonotype: A read error may account for a junction end that differs from germline. V gene TRBV7-2 combines with J gene TRBJ1-5, with TRBD1 identical over 7 bases. The CDR3 totals 17 residues. Germline CDR1 is SGHTA and CDR2 is FQGNSA. The CDR3 DNA follows: TGTGCCAGCAGCCCGAGACAGGGAGGGTCGGAGAATCAGCCCCCGCATTTT. Translation gives CASSPRQGGSENQPPHF.

V is TRBV7-3 and J is TRBJ2-3; 12 bases match TRBD2. The length of the CDR3 is 15 residues. The V segment lost 5 bases and the J segment 8 bases; nucleotides outside the gene matches: 8. Germline values: CDR1 SGHTA, CDR2 FQGTGA. CDR3 nucleotide sequence: TGTGCCAGCAGCGCTAGGACTAGCGGGGTTGGTACGCAGTATTTT. Translating it yields CASSARTSGVGTQYF. The full variable domain, in which reference TRBV7-3 and TRBJ2-3 provide the parts outside the CDR3, is GAGVSQTPSNKVTEKGKYVELRCDPISGHTALYWYRQSLGQGPEFLIYFQGTGAADDSGLPNDRFFAVRPEGSVSTLKIQRTERGDSAVYLCASSARTSGVGTQYFGPGTRLTVL.

The V and J genes are TRBV6-5 and TRBJ1-1, with a possible D match to TRBD1 (5 bases). V lost 6 bases, J lost 6 bases, and 17 bases lay in between. Germline V CDR1 and CDR2: MNHEY, SVGAGI. This CDR3 is 14 amino acids long. CDR3 DNA: TGTGCCAGCAGATACGCAGGGAACGTGCCTGAAGCTTTCTTT. Translated: CASRYAGNVPEAFF.

CDR3 region: CASSDREGRYNEQFF. The CDR3, as DNA: TGTGCCAGCAGTGATAGGGAGGGCCGATACAATGAGCAGTTCTTC. The chain has TRBV2 and TRBJ2-1; TRBD2 aligns across 7 bases. Germline V CDR1 and CDR2: SNHLY, FYNNEI. V trimming: 3 bases; J trimming: 4 bases; junction bases outside the gene matches: 6. The length of the CDR3 is 15 residues.

The chain uses TRBV15 and TRBJ2-2; TRBD1 agrees at 8 bases. The V segment lost 6 bases and the J segment 2 bases; nucleotides outside the gene matches: 2. Germline lookup yields CDR1 LNHNV and CDR2 YYDKDF (reference sequence). The CDR3 is made up of 14 amino acids. Written as DNA, the CDR3 is TGTGCCACCAGACAGGGGGGTAACACCGGGGAGCTGTTTTTT. As protein: CATRQGGNTGELFF.

This clonotype was detected only once. The junction does not match germline at one end; this may be a read error. The CDR3 sequence is CASSPLPGTLTDTQSF. The CDR3 DNA is TGTGCCAGCAGCCCCCTTCCAGGGACCCTCACAGATACGCAGTCTTTT. The V call is TRBV28, the J call TRBJ2-3, with D perhaps given as TRBD1 or TRBD2 (5 bases each). This CDR3 contains 16 residues. CDR1 and CDR2 (germline): MDHEN, SYDVKM.

The chain joins TRBV27 to TRBJ1-6; a weak D match, TRBD1 (6 bases). V gave up 6 bases and J gave up 11 bases, with 17 bases separating them. Germline CDR1 MNHEY, CDR2 SMNVEV (reference sequence). The CDR3 contains 14 residues. The CDR3 coding sequence is TGTGCCAGCAGGTTTGGAGAGGGGGTTCCACCCCTCCACTTT. Translated, it gives CASRFGEGVPPLHF.

This chain uses TRBV4-1 with TRBJ1-5; unclear D gene. Germline CDR1 is MGHRA and CDR2 is YSYEKL. Trimming took 1 base from V and 1 from J, leaving 8 bases between them. The CDR3 is 15 amino acids. CDR3 sequence reads: CASSQAFLSNQPQHF. The CDR3 coding sequence is TGCGCCAGCAGCCAAGCCTTTTTGAGCAATCAGCCCCAGCATTTT.

CDR3 in DNA: TGTGCCAGCAGTTATCCCTCAGGGGGTATTAATGAAAAACTGTTTTTT. Its translation: CASSYPSGGINEKLFF. This chain uses TRBV12-3 or TRBV12-4 with TRBJ1-4; 7 bases line up with TRBD1. This CDR3 has 16 amino acids. The ends lost 4 bases at V and 4 bases at J; junction bases unmatched: 9.

The V gene is TRBV29-1, the J gene TRBJ2-3; TRBD2 matches at 8 bases. The ends lost 5 bases at V and 3 bases at J; junction bases unmatched: 1. Germline-derived CDR1 and CDR2 are SQVTM and ANQGSEA. The CDR3 covers 12 residues. The CDR3 DNA sequence: TGCAGCGTTCCTAGCGGGACAGATACGCAGTATTTT. This translates into CSVPSGTDTQYF.

The chain has TRBV6-8 and TRBJ1-4; D is unclear. Trimming left V 2 bases short and J 7 bases short, with 14 bases between. Germline CDR1 is MNHGY and CDR2 is SAAAGT. The CDR3 has 15 amino acids. CDR3 sequence: CASSYGRRVGEKLFF. CDR3 bases: TGTGCCAGCAGTTACGGGAGGAGGGTTGGTGAAAAACTGTTTTTT.

Worth noting for this clonotype: Mismatch with germline at one junction end may stem from a read error. The V call is TRBV28, the J call TRBJ2-7; maybe TRBD2 (5 bases). The germline gives CDR1 MDHEN, CDR2 SYDVKM. The CDR3 consists of 11 residues. The CDR3 region has the DNA TGTGACAGCAGTTCGGGATACGAGCAGTACTTC. Amino acid sequence: CDSSSGYEQYF.

Points on this clonotype: This sequence may be a read error, since a much larger clone differs from it by one base. Because it lacks the conserved phenylalanine or tryptophan at the end, this CDR3 is likely a read error. The chain uses TRBV11-2 and TRBJ1-2; no definite D call. This CDR3 has 15 residues. The ends were cut back, 3 bases at V and 2 bases at J, with 13 bases in the middle. Looked up from germline, CDR1 is SGHAT and CDR2 is FQNNGV. The DNA of the CDR3 is TGTGCCAGCAGCTTGGAGCCCAATTCGAACTATGGCTACACCTTA. Protein sequence: CASSLEPNSNYGYTL.

This clonotype was detected only once. An end of the junction differs from the germline gene, which may be a read error. This chain joins TRBV2 and TRBJ2-7; D is perhaps TRBD1 (6 bases). The CDR3 consists of 10 residues. Germline CDR1 reads SNHLY; CDR2 reads FYNNEI. CDR3 sequence reads: CASSGRDKDF. Here the CDR3 DNA reads TGTGCCAGCAGTGGTCGGGACAAGGACTTC.

This clonotype turned up a few times. The V gene is TRBV10-3, the J gene TRBJ1-2; 11 bases fit TRBD1. The CDR3 runs to 14 residues. With 11 bases clipped from V and 7 bases from J, the junction kept 12 bases outside the gene matches. Germline V gene sequence: CDR1 ENHRY, CDR2 SYGVKD. The CDR3 protein is CAVIRDRGLSGYTF. In nucleotides, the CDR3 is TGTGCCGTCATTAGGGACAGGGGGTTGAGTGGCTACACCTTC.

This clonotype was counted ten times or more. The chain joins TRBV7-8 to TRBJ2-1; 11 positions agree with TRBD1. The CDR3 spans 15 residues. Looked up from germline, CDR1 is SGHVS and CDR2 is FQNEAQ. The J segment lost 5 bases and the V segment lost 5 bases, leaving 5 bases of the junction unmatched. The CDR3 nucleotides read TGTGCCAGCAGCCTCGGGACAGGGGGGAACAATGAGCAGTTCTTC. It specifies CASSLGTGGNNEQFF.

The genes are TRBV19 and TRBJ2-1, with D perhaps TRBD1 (6 bases). Per the germline V gene, CDR1 is LNHDA and CDR2 is SQIVND (reference sequence). This CDR3 contains 14 residues. Trimming removed 10 bases at V and 2 bases at J, with 15 bases between. The CDR3 nucleotides read TGTGCCACCCACATGGGGACAACCTACAATGAGCAGTTCTTC. Translation gives CATHMGTTYNEQFF.

This clonotype was counted ten times or more. The gene calls are TRBV6-1 and TRBJ2-4; D remains ambiguous. Looked up from germline, CDR1 is MNHNS and CDR2 is SASEGT. The V gene lost 6 bases and the J gene lost 7 bases, with 19 bases spanning the gap. The CDR3 loop spans 15 amino acids. The CDR3 is CASSRNGPPSNIQYF. The CDR3 nucleotides are TGTGCCAGCAGCCGGAACGGTCCCCCTTCGAACATTCAGTACTTC.

This clonotype was observed a few times. The chain uses TRBV20-1 and TRBJ2-7; D could derive from TRBD1 or TRBD2 (5 bases each). In germline, CDR1 is DFQATT, CDR2 SNEGSKA (reference sequence). The CDR3 has 13 residues. The V end lost 5 bases, the J end lost 3 bases, and 14 bases lay between the germline ends. CDR3 nucleotide sequence: TGCAGTGCTGGGACGGACTTGATCTACGAGCAGTACTTC. As protein: CSAGTDLIYEQYF.

This chain connects TRBV4-1 to TRBJ1-4; D remains unclear. V was trimmed by 6 bases and J by 0 bases, leaving 11 bases between them. The CDR3 length is 15 residues. The germline gives CDR1 MGHRA, CDR2 YSYEKL. The CDR3 sequence is CASRAGLATNEKLFF. The CDR3 coding sequence is TGCGCCAGCAGAGCAGGACTTGCAACTAATGAAAAACTGTTTTTT.

This clonotype was seen only a few times. This chain connects TRBV11-2 to TRBJ2-2; perhaps TRBD1 as D (6 bases). The CDR3 spans 15 residues. Germline lookup yields CDR1 SGHAT and CDR2 FQNNGV. Trimming shortened V by 2 bases and J by 4 bases, and 11 bases separated the two germline ends. The chain's CDR3 is CASSLINRATGELFF. The CDR3 coding sequence is TGTGCCAGCAGCTTAATAAACAGGGCCACCGGGGAGCTGTTTTTT.

This clonotype was recorded a few times. The rearrangement links TRBV7-3 to TRBJ2-1; weak D call: TRBD2 (6 bases). Germline V gene lookup returns CDR1 SGHTA and CDR2 FQGTGA. V was trimmed by 1 base and J by 13 bases, leaving 17 bases between them. This CDR3 comprises 14 residues. CDR3 coding DNA: TGTGCCAGCAGCTTAAGCGGGACCGTCCAAGGACAGTTCTTC. It yields the protein CASSLSGTVQGQFF. The whole variable domain, remainder taken from reference TRBV7-3 and TRBJ2-1, is GAGVSQTPSNKVTEKGKYVELRCDPISGHTALYWYRQSLGQGPEFLIYFQGTGAADDSGLPNDRFFAVRPEGSVSTLKIQRTERGDSAVYLCASSLSGTVQGQFFGPGTRLTVL.

As regards this clonotype: Just one base apart from a much larger clone, this may be a read error. The chain links TRBV7-6 to TRBJ2-5, with 7 bases lining up with TRBD1. The V segment lost 8 bases and the J segment 5 bases; nucleotides outside the gene matches: 14. Germline CDR1 and CDR2: SGHVS and FNYEAQ. This CDR3 region has 15 residues. This chain's CDR3 is CASAAPGTAPETQYF. The CDR3, as DNA: TGTGCCAGCGCCGCCCCCGGGACAGCTCCCGAGACCCAGTACTTC.

The genes are TRBV27 and TRBJ1-1; 8 bases match TRBD1. The junction had 8 bases not matched to a gene; V was cut back by 8 bases and J by 12 bases. Looked up from germline, CDR1 is MNHEY and CDR2 is SMNVEV (reference sequence). The CDR3 consists of 11 residues. CDR3 in amino acids: CASGDRLLTFF. Written as DNA, the CDR3 is TGTGCCAGCGGGGACAGGCTTCTTACTTTCTTT.

This clonotype showed up many times. The chain recombines TRBV7-9 with TRBJ1-1; TRBD1 might be the D (5 bases). CDR3 length: 13 amino acids. Trimming cost V 5 bases and J 3 bases, with 10 bases left between them. CDR1 is SEHNR and CDR2 is FQNEAQ in the germline V gene (reference sequence). The chain's CDR3 is CASSLMGDTEAFF. The DNA of the CDR3 is TGTGCCAGCAGCCTCATGGGGGACACTGAAGCTTTCTTT.

This clonotype came up a few times. DNA for the CDR3: TGTGCCAGCAGCTTAGTCCCCGGTGGGAGATCCGATGAGCAGTTCTTC. This encodes CASSLVPGGRSDEQFF. The chain is built from TRBV7-2 and TRBJ2-1; TRBD2 might be the D (5 bases). V shed 1 base and J shed 8 bases, with 18 bases lying between them. This CDR3 has 16 amino acids. The germline CDR1 and CDR2 sequences are SGHTA and FQGNSA.

The rearrangement joins TRBV18 to TRBJ2-1; 14 nucleotides match TRBD2. Germline lookup yields CDR1 KGHSH and CDR2 LQKENI. The CDR3 extends over 17 amino acids. With 1 base clipped from V and 9 bases from J, the junction kept 8 bases outside the gene matches. The CDR3 protein is CASSPLPGTSGGSEQFF. The DNA of the CDR3 is TGTGCCAGCTCACCACTGCCGGGGACTAGCGGGGGTAGTGAGCAGTTCTTC. Based on the CDR3 plus reference TRBV18 and TRBJ2-1, the full variable domain is NAGVMQNPRHLVRRRGQEARLRCSPMKGHSHVYWYRQLPEEGLKFMVYLQKENIIDESGMPKERFSAEFPKEGPSILRIQQVVRGDSAAYFCASSPLPGTSGGSEQFFGPGTRLTVL.

This rearrangement joins TRBV5-6 to TRBJ2-3; either TRBD1 or TRBD2 may supply D (5 bases each). The V end was cut by 0 bases, the J end by 5 bases, with 16 bases between. CDR3 length: 16 amino acids. Germline CDR1 SGHDT, CDR2 YYEEEE. CDR3 nucleotides: TGTGCCAGCAGCTTGGGGGGAGACAGTCGAGGAGATACGCAGTATTTT. This gives the protein CASSLGGDSRGDTQYF.

This clonotype was seen a handful of times. This chain connects TRBV7-8 to TRBJ2-7, with D perhaps matching TRBD2 (6 bases). Trimming pared 1 base from V and 9 bases from J, leaving 13 bases between. CDR3 length equals 13 residues. Germline V gene lookup returns CDR1 SGHVS and CDR2 FQNEAQ. For the CDR3, the DNA is TGTGCCAGCAGCTTAGAGCAGGGAGGAACGCAGTACTTC. It translates to CASSLEQGGTQYF.

This clonotype was detected ten times or more. The rearrangement uses TRBV7-2 and TRBJ2-3; D unresolved. This CDR3 region has 12 residues. Germline V gives CDR1 SGHTA, CDR2 FQGNSA. V lost 4 bases, J lost 2 bases, and 4 bases lay in between. CDR3 amino acids: CASSSITDTQYF. As DNA, the CDR3 is TGTGCCAGCAGCTCCATCACAGATACGCAGTATTTT.